This T cell receptor beta chain derives from a study of tumor and adjacent non-tumor tissue in lung cancer. Study-level background: Histology: 12 adenocarcinoma, a couple of squamous cell carcinoma, 1 small cell lung cancer. Study-wide results and limits: Patients with more diverse tumor TCRs had worse survival.

The CDR3 runs 16 residues. The trim removed 7 bases at V and 12 bases at J, leaving 15 bases unmatched. Germline assignment: CDR1 MNHNS and CDR2 SASEGT. This sample's RNA came from whole unsorted tissue. More than 3 cm separated this lung sample from the edge of the tumor. Chemotherapy-naive patients with new lung cancer underwent thoracic surgery in China, August–late 2014. A modified ARM-PCR protocol with three rounds of nested PCR amplified TCRbeta. TCRdb redid the calling of the multiplex PCR reads with MiXCR, one entry per CDR3 protein. This table has under 80,000 distinct CDR3 sequences, more than 75% appearing once. Comments on this clonotype: Its cognate antigen is unknown.

The TCR sequence derives from a man aged 55 to 69 with non-small cell lung cancer. The specimen was distant non-tumor lung tissue. The chain couples TRBV6-1 to TRBJ2-1; 13 nucleotides match TRBD2. CDR3 sequence: CASNDRTSGRFGGQFF. In nucleotides, the CDR3 is TGTGCCAGCAATGACAGGACTAGCGGGAGATTCGGTGGGCAGTTCTTC.